This T cell receptor beta chain was retrieved from a study of cytomegalovirus exposure and HLA in healthy donors. As regards this clone: Its cognate antigen is unknown.

Amplification used 60 Vbeta primers and 13 Jbeta primers. Assay used: immunoSEQ multiplex PCR; TCRdb lists only in-frame clones, some missing. The repertoire has over 150,000 clones, less than 85% of them found once; the top ten carry over 1.3%. This CDR3 has 14 amino acids. Germline V lookup: CDR1 SGHRS, CDR2 YFSETQ. Trimming shortened V by 2 bases and J by 3 bases, and 8 bases separated the two germline ends. Whole-study findings and limits: The study flagged approximately 180 TCR beta chains as cytomegalovirus-associated.

V and J are TRBV5-1 and TRBJ2-2; no firm D call. Sequencing was carried out using PBMCs. The TCR originated in a man aged 55-75 years in good health and CMV-seronegative. The CDR3 is CASSFSPDTGELFF. As DNA, the CDR3 is TGCGCCAGCAGCTTTAGTCCGGACACCGGGGAGCTGTTTTTT.